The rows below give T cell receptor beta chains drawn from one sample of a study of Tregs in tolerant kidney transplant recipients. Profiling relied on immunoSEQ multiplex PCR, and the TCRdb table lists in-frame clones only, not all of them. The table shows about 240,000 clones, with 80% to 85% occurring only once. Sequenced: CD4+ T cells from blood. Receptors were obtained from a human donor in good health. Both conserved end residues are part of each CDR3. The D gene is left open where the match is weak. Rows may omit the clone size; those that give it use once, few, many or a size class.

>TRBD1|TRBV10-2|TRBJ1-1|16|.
TGCGCCAGCAGTGATATGTATAGACAGGGCGACACTGAAGCTTTCTTT
CASSDMYRQGDTEAFF
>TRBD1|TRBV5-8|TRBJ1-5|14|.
TGTGCCAGCAGCTTGGGGACAGGGAATCAGCCCCAGCATTTT
CASSLGTGNQPQHF
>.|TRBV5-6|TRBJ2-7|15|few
TGTGCCAGCAGCCCCCGGGGGGCAGGGGTCTACGAGCAGTACTTC
CASSPRGAGVYEQYF
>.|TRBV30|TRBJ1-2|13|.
TGTGCCTGGAGTGTTCGAATATGGTATGGCTACACCTTC
CAWSVRIWYGYTF
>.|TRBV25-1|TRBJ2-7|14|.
TGTGCCAGCAGTGATACCGGGACCCTCTACGAGCAGTACTTC
CASSDTGTLYEQYF
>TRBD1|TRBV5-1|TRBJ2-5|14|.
TGCGCCAGCAGCCCCGGACAGGGCGGGGAGACCCAGTACTTC
CASSPGQGGETQYF
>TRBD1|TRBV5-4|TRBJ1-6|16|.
TGTGCCAGCAACCAGCACGCGGGACAGGGGCATTCACCCCTCCACTTT
CASNQHAGQGHSPLHF
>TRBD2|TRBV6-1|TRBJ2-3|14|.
TGTGCCAGCGATCCAGCGGGAGCGACAGATACGCAGTATTTT
CASDPAGATDTQYF
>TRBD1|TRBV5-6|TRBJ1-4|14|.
TGTGCCAGCAGTTTCGACAGGGTGGACGAAAAACTGTTTTTT
CASSFDRVDEKLFF
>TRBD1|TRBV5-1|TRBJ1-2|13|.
TGCGCCAGCAGAGGACAGGGGAACTATGGCTACACCTTC
CASRGQGNYGYTF
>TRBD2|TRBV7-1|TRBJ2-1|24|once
TGTGCCAGCAGCTCAACACCGGGACTAGCGGGAATTGAAGCCGGATACAAGGGATACAATGAGCAGTTCTTC
CASSSTPGLAGIEAGYKGYNEQFF
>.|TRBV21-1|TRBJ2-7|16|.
TGTGCCAGCAGCAAACGAGGGACTAGCGGGACCTACGAGCAGTACTTC
CASSKRGTSGTYEQYF
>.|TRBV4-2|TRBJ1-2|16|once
TGTGCCAGCAGCCCCCCGTCGGGGGCGCCGGACTATGGCTACACCTTC
CASSPPSGAPDYGYTF
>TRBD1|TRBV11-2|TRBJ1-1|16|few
TGTGCCAGCAGCCCGTCCTCAGGACAGGGTGGCACTGAAGCTTTCTTT
CASSPSSGQGGTEAFF
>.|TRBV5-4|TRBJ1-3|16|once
TGTGCCAGCAGTCGGGACGGAACTACCTCTGGAAACACCATATATTTT
CASSRDGTTSGNTIYF
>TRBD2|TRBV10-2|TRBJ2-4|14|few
TGCGCCAGCAGTGAGCGGCGGGAGAGGGACATTCAGTACTTC
CASSERRERDIQYF
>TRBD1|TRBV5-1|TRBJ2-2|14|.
TGCGCCAGCACCGGACAGGCGAACACCGGGGAGCTGTTTTTT
CASTGQANTGELFF
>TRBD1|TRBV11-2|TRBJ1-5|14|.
TGTGCCACCCCTACAGGGGTTCGTGGTCAGCCCCAGCATTTT
CATPTGVRGQPQHF
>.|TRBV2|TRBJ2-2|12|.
TGTGCCAGCAGTCCCGACACCGGGGAGCTGTTTTTT
CASSPDTGELFF
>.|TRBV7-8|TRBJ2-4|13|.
TGTGCCAGCAGCTGGGGACTGGGAGACATTCAGTACTTC
CASSWGLGDIQYF
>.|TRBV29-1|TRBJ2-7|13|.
TGCAGCGCACTCCGGGGAAGCTCCTACGAGCAGTACTTC
CSALRGSSYEQYF
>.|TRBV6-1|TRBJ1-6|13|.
TGTGCCAGCACTCCGGGACTGGACTCACCCCTCCACTTT
CASTPGLDSPLHF
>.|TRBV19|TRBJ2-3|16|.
TGTGCCAGTAGTAGCCCGAGGGTAAGAGCAACAGATACGCAGTATTTT
CASSSPRVRATDTQYF
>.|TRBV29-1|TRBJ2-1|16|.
TGCAGCGTTGGCAGCGTACCTGGTGGCTCCTACAATGAGCAGTTCTTC
CSVGSVPGGSYNEQFF
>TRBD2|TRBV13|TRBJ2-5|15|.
TGTGCCAGCAGCTTAGGCAGGACTAGCGGCGAGACCCAGTACTTC
CASSLGRTSGETQYF
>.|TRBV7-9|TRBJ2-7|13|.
TGTGCCAGCAGCTTAGTAGCGACCTACGAGCAGTACTTC
CASSLVATYEQYF
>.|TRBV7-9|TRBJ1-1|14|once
TGTGCCAGCAGCTTACAGGGGATGAACACTGAAGCTTTCTTT
CASSLQGMNTEAFF
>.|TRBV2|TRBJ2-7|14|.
TGTGCCAGCAGTGAAGAGGCAGGGCCCTACGAGCAGTACTTC
CASSEEAGPYEQYF
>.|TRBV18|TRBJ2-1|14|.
TGTGCCAGCTCACCAGGGACATTCTACAATGAGCAGTTCTTC
CASSPGTFYNEQFF